This paragraph reports one T cell receptor beta chain. This sample was included in a study of blood T cell repertoires in COVID-19. The wider study: Collection of acute and convalescent COVID-19 samples took place in the United States, Italy and Spain. PBMCs, B-cell-depleted T cells, or T cells were the source of the cDNA or gDNA that made up the material.

As handled by the study authors: Estimation of nucleated cell counts was performed using reference gene primer amplification. Sequencing used immunoSEQ multiplex PCR; TCRdb keeps in-frame clones, though not all of them. That table gives V, J and clone size, and the DNA gave D and trimming. The sample lists 55,000 to 70,000 clones, approximately 91% occurring once. The TCR sequence derives from a woman in her 70s with active COVID-19. The sample consisted of peripheral blood.

The CDR3 DNA reads as TGTGCCATCAGTCCAGGGGGCGCATATGAAAAACTGTTTTTT. This gives the protein CAISPGGAYEKLFF. The genes are TRBV10-3 and TRBJ1-4; 8 bases agree with TRBD1. This CDR3 region has 14 residues. Germline V gives CDR1 ENHRY, CDR2 SYGVKD. J lost 6 bases, V lost 5 bases, and 5 bases had no gene match.